These T cell receptor beta chains were read from a single sample in a study of blood T cell repertoires in COVID-19. Profiling relied on immunoSEQ multiplex PCR, and the TCRdb table lists in-frame clones only, not all of them. The sample lists just under 95,000 clones, 75% to 85% occurring once. The material sequenced was peripheral blood. The receptor set was obtained from a human donor in a cohort sampled during active COVID-19. Each CDR3 is given with its conserved first and last residue. The D gene is left open where the match is weak. Clone size is not always given. Where it is, it says once, few, many or a class for expanded clones.

J	size	D	V	DNA	CDR3
TRBJ2-7	-	TRBD2	TRBV7-8	TGTGCCAGCAGCTTAGGACTAGCGGGAGCCGAGCAGTACTTC	CASSLGLAGAEQYF
TRBJ1-5	-	TRBD1	TRBV5-3	TGTGCCGGAATCCTTCCAGATATTACAGGGGGAGGAGATCAGCCCCAGCATTTT	CAGILPDITGGGDQPQHF
TRBJ2-7	-	-	TRBV19	TGTGCCAGTAGTATCGCACAGAGCTCCTACGAGCAGTACTTC	CASSIAQSSYEQYF
TRBJ2-7	-	TRBD1	TRBV15	TGTGCCACCAGCCAACCCGGGACAGCCTCCTACGAGCAGTACTTC	CATSQPGTASYEQYF
TRBJ2-7	-	TRBD1	TRBV9	TGTGCCAGCAGCGGGAAAGGGGACAGGGGGCTCTACGAGCAGTACTTC	CASSGKGDRGLYEQYF
TRBJ1-1	few	TRBD1	TRBV9	TGTGCCAGCAGCGCCAGGGACAGGGGTTGGACTGAAGCTTTCTTT	CASSARDRGWTEAFF
TRBJ1-4	-	TRBD1	TRBV10-3	TGTGCCATCAGTGATCTCGGGCAGGGGGAAGAAAAACTGTTTTTT	CAISDLGQGEEKLFF
TRBJ1-1	-	-	TRBV5-1	TGCGCCAGCAGCTTGGAGCCAGGGAGGACTGAAGCTTTCTTT	CASSLEPGRTEAFF
TRBJ2-5	-	TRBD2	TRBV5-1	TGCGCCAGCAGCTTGGGGACTAGCGGCCAAGAGACCCAGTACTTC	CASSLGTSGQETQYF
TRBJ1-1	-	-	TRBV20-1	TGCAGTGCTAGTGAAGGGACAGAAGCTTTCTTT	CSASEGTEAFF
TRBJ2-5	-	TRBD2	TRBV18	TGTGCCAGCTCCCAAGGGAGGGAGGAGACCCAGTACTTC	CASSQGREETQYF
TRBJ1-1	-	-	TRBV5-6	TGTGCCAGCAGGTGGCAGGGCCCGAACACTGAAGCTTTCTTT	CASRWQGPNTEAFF
TRBJ1-5	-	-	TRBV7-9	TGTGCCAGCAGCTTAGAGGGGAGGCAGCCCCAGCATTTT	CASSLEGRQPQHF
TRBJ2-7	-	-	TRBV21-1	TGTGCCAGCAGCAAGCGGGACAGCACCTACGAGCAGTACTTC	CASSKRDSTYEQYF
TRBJ2-7	-	-	TRBV7-5	TGTGTCAGAAGCTCGTGGGCAGCAGGGGTCGAGCAGTACTTC	CVRSSWAAGVEQYF
TRBJ1-2	-	-	TRBV7-9	TGTGCCAGCAGCCCAGAAGATAAAAATGGCTACACCTTC	CASSPEDKNGYTF
TRBJ2-7	-	-	TRBV6-5	TGTGCCAGCAGCCTAGAACGGTCCTACGAGCAGTACTTC	CASSLERSYEQYF
TRBJ2-1	-	TRBD2	TRBV7-6	TGTGCCAGCAGCGCCGTAGCGGGGGGCTCCTACAATGAGCAGTTCTTC	CASSAVAGGSYNEQFF
TRBJ1-3	-	-	TRBV7-6	TGTGCCAGCAGCCTCTCCAGGGGAAACACCATATATTTT	CASSLSRGNTIYF
TRBJ1-6	-	-	TRBV6-4	TGTGCCAGCAGGCAGGACTGGGATAATTCACCCCTCCACTTT	CASRQDWDNSPLHF
TRBJ1-2	-	-	TRBV18	TGTGCCAGCTCACCGGGAGTCGGAACCTATGGCTACACCTTC	CASSPGVGTYGYTF
TRBJ2-1	-	TRBD2	TRBV5-4	TGTGCCAGCAGCTTGGTTTCCGCGGGAGGGTACAATGAGCAGTTCTTC	CASSLVSAGGYNEQFF